This T cell receptor (beta chain) was captured by sequencing in a study of cytotoxic CD8 clonotypes in ibrutinib-treated CLL. Germline CDR1 is SEHNR and CDR2 is FQNEAQ (reference sequence). Trimming cost V 1 base and J 6 bases; bases outside gene matches: 8. The CDR3 contains 15 residues. Profiled with immunoSEQ multiplex PCR; TCRdb holds only in-frame clones, not every one. The sample records about 140,000 clones, 80% being singletons. This TCR was sampled from a human donor with chronic lymphocytic leukemia. This chain links TRBV7-9 with TRBJ2-7; 8 nucleotides align to TRBD2. The source material was PBMCs, sampled after 36 months of ibrutinib treatment. CDR3 DNA sequence: TGTGCCAGCAGCTTAGAAGGGTTCCTAGCGGGCGAGCAGTACTTC. It is translated as CASSLEGFLAGEQYF.